This TCR beta chain was retrieved from a study of blood T cell repertoires in COVID-19. Background on the study: Researchers got acute and convalescent COVID-19 samples from the United States, Italy and Spain. Sources were T cells, B-cell-depleted T cells, or PBMCs; the material itself was cDNA or gDNA.

This clone was seen more than once but under ten times. In the authors' methods: Reference gene primer amplification yielded estimated nucleated cell counts. TCRdb's copy holds only in-frame clones and misses some; the assay was immunoSEQ multiplex PCR. Clonal size and the V and J genes are those of that table, whereas D and trimming came from the DNA. The sample shows roughly 250,000 clones, roughly 84% of them seen only once. CDR3 size: 16 residues. The germline V gene encodes CDR1 SGDLS and CDR2 YYNGEE. V shed 0 bases, J shed 0 bases, and the junction held 3 bases outside the gene matches. The sequence was obtained from a woman aged 40 to 55 with active or convalescent COVID-19. The sequenced sample consisted of peripheral blood. The chain is built from TRBV9 and TRBJ2-3; 8 nucleotides match TRBD2. CDR3 coding DNA: TGTGCCAGCAGCGTAGATAGCGGGATAAGCACAGATACGCAGTATTTT. Protein sequence: CASSVDSGISTDTQYF. Full variable domain (rest looked up from reference TRBV9 and TRBJ2-3): DSGVTQTPKHLITATGQRVTLRCSPRSGDLSVYWYQQSLDQGLQFLIQYYNGEERAKGNILERFSAQQFPDLHSELNLSSLELGDSALYFCASSVDSGISTDTQYFGPGTRLTVL.